This T cell receptor beta chain is drawn from a study of PD-1 blockade in classical Hodgkin lymphoma. Method: immunoSEQ multiplex PCR; TCRdb's copy keeps in-frame clones and lacks some. The table lists tens of thousands of clones, roughly 90% of them singletons. CDR3 length equals 13 residues. CDR1 is MRHNA and CDR2 is SNTAGT in the germline V gene. Trimming cost V 6 bases and J 10 bases, with 16 bases left between them. Note on this clone: Its antigen is not identified.

Findings and limits, study-wide: Healthy donors reportedly exceeded newly diagnosed patients in baseline TCR diversity. Repertoire differences have undefined causes, possibly disease activity or prior therapy. Compared with baseline, CD4+ but not CD8+ TCR diversity had risen significantly by C4D1. The study found complete responders had baseline diversity similar to newly diagnosed patients.

In every patient, relapse followed autologous stem cell transplantation, while exposure to brentuximab vedotin differed. The sequences come from peripheral blood mononuclear cells (PBMCs), collected at baseline. The rearrangement links TRBV6-4 to TRBJ2-1; a possible D gene is TRBD1 (5 bases). The receptor was derived from a human donor with classical Hodgkin lymphoma. The CDR3 coding sequence is TGTGCCAGCAGCCCCGACTGGGGCCAGGAGCAGTTCTTC. Translating gives CASSPDWGQEQFF.